The 2 T cell receptor beta chains in this list originate from one sample, sequenced in a study of PD-L1 blockade in urothelial cancer. Regarding time point: peripheral blood 6 weeks after treatment start. Profiling relied on immunoSEQ multiplex PCR, and the TCRdb table lists in-frame clones only, not all of them. The sample consists of just under 45,000 clones, about four fifths of them appearing once. The source material was PBMCs, sampled around atezolizumab (anti-PD-L1) treatment. These receptors were obtained from a man aged 55 to 70 with urothelial cancer.

This clone was recorded a few times. The rearrangement links TRBV6-6 to TRBJ1-2; TRBD1 is a possible D gene (5 bases). V shed 7 bases and J shed 4 bases, with 22 bases lying between them. Germline V gives CDR1 MNHNY, CDR2 SVGAGI (reference sequence). The CDR3 loop spans 16 amino acids. Here the CDR3 DNA reads TGTGCCAGCATTGGGGGGGATGGGGCATCCTTCTATGGCTACACCTTC. This encodes CASIGGDGASFYGYTF.

J is TRBJ2-6 and V is TRBV5-6, with D unresolved. CDR1 and CDR2 (germline): SGHDT, YYEEEE. V lost 1 base, J lost 0 bases, and 8 bases lay in between. The CDR3 totals 16 residues. DNA of the CDR3: TGTGCCAGCAGCTTGTACTCCGGCTCTGGGGCCAACGTCCTGACTTTC. Its translation is CASSLYSGSGANVLTF. Using reference TRBV5-6 and TRBJ2-6 for the parts outside the CDR3, the full variable domain is DAGVTQSPTHLIKTRGQQVTLRCSPKSGHDTVSWYQQALGQGPQFIFQYYEEEERQRGNFPDRFSGHQFPNYSSELNVNALLLGDSALYLCASSLYSGSGANVLTFGAGSRLTVL.